This is a list of T cell receptor beta chains from one sample in a study of brain T cells in children with intractable seizures. Sequencing was performed with immunoSEQ multiplex PCR; in TCRdb, only in-frame clones are kept and a portion is missing. The profile covers 300,000 to 400,000 clones, with roughly 92% appearing a single time and 5% to 7% taken by the ten largest. The sample was peripheral blood, taken roughly 5 months after surgery. All receptors derive from a boy in the first two years of life with tuberous sclerosis and intractable seizures. Both conserved end residues are part of each CDR3. The D gene is left open where the match is weak. The listing skips clone size in some rows; elsewhere it reads once, few, many or a size class.

d_gene	abundance	v_gene	j_gene	CDR3nt	CDR3aa
NA	NA	TRBV7-9	TRBJ2-6	TGTGCCAGCAGCTTGCCCCGAACCGGGGCCAACGTCCTGACTTTC	CASSLPRTGANVLTF
NA	NA	TRBV5-1	TRBJ1-2	TGCGCCAGCAGCTCAGGGGTCTGTGGCTACACCTTC	CASSSGVCGYTF
NA	NA	TRBV3-1/TRBV3-2	TRBJ1-6	TGTGCCAGCAGCCAACAGGGCAGGGGTTCCTATAATTCACCCCTCCACTTT	CASSQQGRGSYNSPLHF
TRBD1	NA	TRBV5-1	TRBJ1-2	TGCGCCAGCAGCTTGGGTCAGGGGGCAAGTGGCTACACCTTC	CASSLGQGASGYTF
TRBD1	NA	TRBV29-1	TRBJ1-1	TGCAGCGTGGGGACAGGGGGGAACACTGAAGCTTTCTTT	CSVGTGGNTEAFF
NA	NA	TRBV12-3/TRBV12-4	TRBJ1-3	TGTGCCAGCAGTTTGGGAAACACCATATATTTT	CASSLGNTIYF
NA	NA	TRBV5-8	TRBJ1-2	TGTGCCAGCAGCTTAATCCGATCGCGGGGTCAGATCTATGGCTACACCTTC	CASSLIRSRGQIYGYTF
NA	NA	TRBV11-2	TRBJ2-7	TGTGCCAGCAGCTTAAGTCGGGGCCTCTCCTACGAGCAGTACTTC	CASSLSRGLSYEQYF
NA	NA	TRBV28	TRBJ2-7	TGTGCCACCGTTGCAGGCACCCGGTACGAGCAGTACTTC	CATVAGTRYEQYF
TRBD1	NA	TRBV11-2	TRBJ1-1	TGTGCCAGCTCTTACAGGGGGCTGAACACTGAAGCTTTCTTT	CASSYRGLNTEAFF
TRBD1	NA	TRBV3-1/TRBV3-2	TRBJ2-7	TGTGCCAGCAGCCAGTCGAGGACAGGGTCGCAGTACTTC	CASSQSRTGSQYF
NA	once	TRBV30	TRBJ1-2	TGTGCCTGCCGTACACGCTACTATGGCTACACCTTC	CACRTRYYGYTF
TRBD2	NA	TRBV19	TRBJ2-3	TGTGCCAGTAGTATAGGGAGCGGGGCTAGCACAGATACGCAGTATTTT	CASSIGSGASTDTQYF
TRBD2	NA	TRBV25-1	TRBJ2-1	TGTGCCAGCAGTGAACTATCTAGCGGGGGTTACAATGAGCAGTTCTTC	CASSELSSGGYNEQFF
NA	NA	TRBV12-1	TRBJ2-2	TGTGCCAGCAGCTTTGCCGAACCGCCCTGGGGGCTGTTTTTT	CASSFAEPPWGLFF
NA	once	TRBV4-1	TRBJ2-3	TGCGCCAGCAGCCTTAGCGGATCTAGCACAGATACGCAGTATTTT	CASSLSGSSTDTQYF
TRBD2	NA	TRBV24-1	TRBJ2-1	TGTGCCACCAGTGAACCCCCCGTGGGTAGCGGGAGCTACAATGAGCAGTTCTTC	CATSEPPVGSGSYNEQFF
TRBD1	NA	TRBV6-1	TRBJ1-2	TGTGCCAGCAGTGAAATGGGACAGACGTACTATGGCTACACCTTC	CASSEMGQTYYGYTF
NA	NA	TRBV28	TRBJ1-2	TGTGCCAGCAGTTCGGACAGTCAAAGGTCGGGAGGCTACACCTTC	CASSSDSQRSGGYTF
TRBD1	NA	TRBV5-4	TRBJ2-1	TGTGCCAGCAGCCCCGGGGCAGGGGGCTACAATGAGCAGTTCTTC	CASSPGAGGYNEQFF
NA	few	TRBV10-1	TRBJ1-1	TGCGCCAGCAGCCCAACCCAGGGGCTCCACACTGAAGCTTTCTTT	CASSPTQGLHTEAFF
NA	NA	TRBV7-9	TRBJ2-7	TGTGCCAGCAGCTTAGGGTCGTACAGTACCACCTACGAGCAGTACTTC	CASSLGSYSTTYEQYF
NA	NA	TRBV19	TRBJ2-4	TGTGCCAGTAGAACCAGGGGTGCCAAAAACATTCAGTACTTC	CASRTRGAKNIQYF
TRBD1	NA	TRBV29-1	TRBJ1-1	TGCAGCGTTCACAGGGGTGAAGCTTTCTTT	CSVHRGEAFF
NA	NA	TRBV29-1	TRBJ1-1	TGCAGCGCAGGACGGGAGAACACTGAAGCTTTCTTT	CSAGRENTEAFF
TRBD2	NA	TRBV6-4	TRBJ2-1	TGTGCCAGCAGTGCGACTAGCGGGAGGGCCGACCTCTACAATGAGCAGTTCTTC	CASSATSGRADLYNEQFF
NA	NA	TRBV10-3	TRBJ2-7	TGTGCCATCAGTGAGTCTAGGGGGGACGAGCAGTACTTC	CAISESRGDEQYF
TRBD1	NA	TRBV29-1	TRBJ2-7	TGCAGCGTTGAAGAACGGGACAGCTACGAGCAGTACTTC	CSVEERDSYEQYF
TRBD2	NA	TRBV6-1	TRBJ2-5	TGTGCCAGCAGTGTAGCGGGAGAGGCGGAGACCCAGTACTTC	CASSVAGEAETQYF
NA	NA	TRBV6-5	TRBJ2-7	TGTGCCAGCAGTTACTCCCACGATTCCTACGAGCAGTACTTC	CASSYSHDSYEQYF
NA	NA	TRBV2	TRBJ2-1	TGTGCCAGCAGTCACCCTACAACGGCCCCCTACAATGAGCAGTTCTTC	CASSHPTTAPYNEQFF
TRBD2	NA	TRBV27	TRBJ2-1	TGTGCCAGCAGTTCTAGCGGGAACTCCTACAATGAGCAGTTCTTC	CASSSSGNSYNEQFF
NA	NA	TRBV2	TRBJ2-6	TGTGCCAGCACCCTACAGGGAGTCGGGGCCAACGTCCTGACTTTC	CASTLQGVGANVLTF
NA	NA	TRBV7-6	TRBJ2-1	TGTGCCAGCAGCCCCGGACACCCGAACTACAATGAGCAGTTCTTC	CASSPGHPNYNEQFF
NA	NA	TRBV30	TRBJ1-1	TGTGCCTGGAGTGTTGTGTCGAACACTGAAGCTTTCTTT	CAWSVVSNTEAFF
TRBD2	NA	TRBV3-1/TRBV3-2	TRBJ2-7	TGTGCCAGCAGCCTCTACCGGGGACTAGCGGGGGTCTCCTACGAGCAGTACTTC	CASSLYRGLAGVSYEQYF
TRBD2	NA	TRBV24-1	TRBJ2-7	TGTGCCACCAGTGATTCTCGGACTAGCGGGATGGAATACGAGCAGTACTTC	CATSDSRTSGMEYEQYF
TRBD1	NA	TRBV7-1	TRBJ2-6	TGTGCCAGCAGCTCCCACGACCTCGCAAGGCGCGACAGGGACAAATTGACTGGGGCCAACGTCCTGACTTTC	CASSSHDLARRDRDKLTGANVLTF
NA	NA	TRBV7-2	TRBJ1-1	TGTGCCAGCAGCTTGGGGGGTCCGGACACTGAAGCTTTCTTT	CASSLGGPDTEAFF
NA	NA	TRBV6-4	TRBJ2-3	TGTGCCAGTTCTCCCCTAGCTACCACAGATACGCAGTATTTT	CASSPLATTDTQYF